This T cell receptor beta chain originates from a study of kidney transplant recipient with SARS-CoV-2 infection. TCRdb reanalysed the reads using MiXCR and keeps one entry per CDR3 protein. The table lists approximately 240,000 distinct CDR3 sequences, 25% to 35% of them singletons. CDR1 and CDR2 (germline): SGHRS, YFSETQ. The V end was cut by 4 bases, the J end by 5 bases, with 18 bases between. The CDR3 runs to 15 residues. Source: a blood sample, taken at baseline and between days 110 and 120 from a kidney transplant recipient. The chain recombines TRBV5-1 with TRBJ2-5; a weak D match, TRBD2 (6 bases). The TCR comes from a male patient aged 25-45 years who had COVID-19 and was a kidney transplant recipient. Some T cells may be the graft donor's. The CDR3 nucleotides read TGCGCCAGCAGCCCGACCGACAGTGCGGGGGAGACCCAGTACTTC. Amino acids: CASSPTDSAGETQYF.